The 22 T cell receptor beta chains in this list originate from one sample, sequenced in a study of patients with pleural tuberculosis. TCRdb fed the reads into MiXCR, producing one record per CDR3 protein. The sample lists around 50,000 distinct CDR3 sequences; about 7.3% were seen once. The receptors originated from a human donor with pleural tuberculosis.

This clonotype has ten or more counts. The rearrangement links TRBV4-2 to TRBJ2-2, with 8 bases identical to TRBD1. With V trimmed by 4 bases and J by 1 base, 5 bases remained unmatched. The CDR3 is made up of 16 amino acids. From germline, CDR1 is LGHNA and CDR2 YNFKEQ. The CDR3 sequence is CASSPLGQENTGELFF. The CDR3, as DNA: TGTGCCAGCAGCCCACTGGGACAGGAGAACACCGGGGAGCTGTTTTTT.

This clonotype occurred many times. The chain carries TRBV19 and TRBJ2-3; D gene ambiguous. The CDR3 sequence is 12 residues long. V was shortened by 1 base and J by 1 base, with 0 bases between the two germline ends. Germline V gene data show CDR1 as LNHDA and CDR2 as SQIVND (reference sequence). The CDR3 nucleotides are TGTGCCAGTAGTATAGGCACAGATACGCAGTATTTT. Its translation is CASSIGTDTQYF.

The table lists this clonotype with many counts. V usage is TRBV12-5 and J usage is TRBJ2-1, with 9 bases identical to TRBD1. CDR1 and CDR2 from the germline V gene are LGHNT and FRNRAP. The junction had 5 bases not matched to a gene; V was cut back by 1 base and J by 7 bases. CDR3 length equals 15 residues. The chain's CDR3 is CASGLAGTGNNEQFF. CDR3 nucleotide sequence: TGTGCTAGTGGTTTGGCCGGGACAGGGAATAATGAGCAGTTCTTC.

This clonotype was counted at least ten times. This sequence joins TRBV15 and TRBJ2-3; D is possibly TRBD1 or TRBD2 (5 bases each). V was clipped by 0 bases and J by 0 bases, with 16 bases between them. Germline loops: CDR1 LNHNV, CDR2 YYDKDF (reference sequence). CDR3 size: 18 residues. CDR3 in DNA: TGTGCCACCAGCAGAGATCTATCCCTAGCAGGGAGCACAGATACGCAGTATTTT. It encodes CATSRDLSLAGSTDTQYF. Complete variable domain (other parts from reference TRBV15 and TRBJ2-3): DAMVIQNPRYQVTQFGKPVTLSCSQTLNHNVMYWYQQKSSQAPKLLFHYYDKDFNNEADTPDNFQSRRPNTSFCFLDIRSPGLGDTAMYLCATSRDLSLAGSTDTQYFGPGTRLTVL.

This clonotype was picked up many times. The chain joins TRBV2 to TRBJ2-7; the match to TRBD2 covers 7 bases. This CDR3 contains 12 residues. Looked up from germline, CDR1 is SNHLY and CDR2 is FYNNEI. V dropped 6 bases and J dropped 5; count of bases not matched to a gene: 4. The CDR3 is CASSGTNDEQYF. As DNA, the CDR3 is TGTGCCAGCAGCGGGACTAACGACGAGCAGTACTTC.

There are a few counts of this clonotype. Compared with germline, one end of the junction differs, possibly owing to a read error. The rearrangement uses TRBV11-1 and TRBJ2-5; the D gene is possibly TRBD1 (8 bases). The germline V gene encodes CDR1 SGHAT and CDR2 FQDESV (reference sequence). CDR3 length equals 16 residues. The CDR3 DNA reads TGTGCCGGCAGCGGGCGGCGTGGACAGGGAGGGGAGACCCAGTACTTC. Protein sequence: CAGSGRRGQGGETQYF.

This clonotype was picked up many times. The chain is built from TRBV2 and TRBJ2-3, with D hard to call. With 10 bases removed from V and 6 bases from J, the gap between germline ends came to 14 bases. Germline lookup yields CDR1 SNHLY and CDR2 FYNNEI. The CDR3 has 12 amino acids. This chain's CDR3 is CATSYTQDTQYF. For the CDR3, the DNA is TGTGCCACTTCCTACACACAGGATACGCAGTATTTT.

This clonotype was seen ten or more times. This chain uses TRBV2 with TRBJ1-1; D unclear. CDR1 and CDR2 from the germline V gene are SNHLY and FYNNEI. Trimming stripped 4 bases from V and 1 base from J, with 10 bases between. There are 14 residues in the CDR3. CDR3 in amino acids: CASSAKAGNTEAFF. In DNA form, the CDR3 reads TGTGCCAGCAGTGCGAAGGCGGGGAACACTGAAGCTTTCTTT.

This clonotype came up many times. The chain combines TRBV6-1 with TRBJ2-1, with 9 bases fitting TRBD2. Germline CDR1 and CDR2: MNHNS and SASEGT. The CDR3 is 15 residues long. V shed 0 bases, J shed 7 bases, and the junction held 4 bases outside the gene matches. The CDR3 DNA follows: TGTGCCAGCAGTGAAGCTCGACTAGCGGCAAATGAGCAGTTCTTC. Translated: CASSEARLAANEQFF.

This clonotype was recorded many times. The chain combines TRBV11-1 with TRBJ1-5, with D hard to call. This CDR3 is built from 12 residues. V lost 5 bases to trimming and J lost 5 bases, with 7 bases between them. Germline V gene data show CDR1 as SGHAT and CDR2 as FQDESV (reference sequence). CDR3 sequence reads: CASSRLDQPQHF. CDR3 coding DNA: TGTGCCAGCAGCCGTTTGGATCAGCCCCAGCATTTT.

This clonotype was seen many times. The chain couples TRBV14 to TRBJ1-1; D is unresolved. The CDR3 contains 13 residues. Germline V gene lookup returns CDR1 SGHDN and CDR2 FVKESK. Between the trimmed V and J ends, which lost 7 bases and 0 bases, there was a span of 9 bases. The CDR3 coding sequence is TGTGCCAGCATGTCGCAGATGAACACTGAAGCTTTCTTT. It codes for CASMSQMNTEAFF.

This clonotype was counted at least ten times. V and J are TRBV6-2 or TRBV6-3 and TRBJ2-3; tentatively, D is TRBD1 (5 bases). CDR1 and CDR2 from the germline V gene are MNHEY and SVGEGT. The CDR3 covers 16 residues. Between the trimmed V and J ends, which lost 2 bases and 4 bases, there was a span of 16 bases. CDR3 coding DNA: TGTGCCAGCAGTTACACCGCAGAACAGGCATCAGATACGCAGTATTTT. Residues: CASSYTAEQASDTQYF.

This chain uses TRBV19 with TRBJ2-3; 8 bases line up with TRBD1. Germline CDR1 and CDR2: LNHDA and SQIVND (reference sequence). The V segment lost 6 bases and the J segment 1 base; nucleotides outside the gene matches: 9. The CDR3 contains 16 residues. CDR3 bases: TGTGCCAGTAGGCTCCGTGGGACAGGAGGCACAGATACGCAGTATTTT. Translating it yields CASRLRGTGGTDTQYF.

This clonotype was counted a few times. This may stem from a read error, because a much larger clone lies one nucleotide away. This rearrangement joins TRBV12-3 or TRBV12-4 to TRBJ1-6; no firm D call. This CDR3 contains 14 residues. V lost 2 bases, J lost 2 bases, and 4 bases lay in between. CDR3 protein: CASSLLPYNSPLHF. For the CDR3, the DNA is TGTGCCAGCAGTTTACTCCCCTATAATTCACCCCTCCACTTT.

CDR3 sequence: CASSIGTGIGTDTQYF. The CDR3 DNA follows: TGTGCCAGTAGTATAGGAACGGGTATCGGCACAGATACGCAGTATTTT. The chain combines TRBV19 with TRBJ2-3; D not certain. The CDR3 contains 16 residues. With 1 base removed from V and 1 base from J, the gap between germline ends came to 12 bases. Germline V gene sequence: CDR1 LNHDA, CDR2 SQIVND (reference sequence).

This clonotype was observed at least ten times. The chain combines TRBV10-3 with TRBJ2-3; TRBD1 matches 9 bases. There are 14 residues in the CDR3. Per germline, CDR1 ENHRY and CDR2 SYGVKD. J gave up 4 bases and V 10 bases, and 9 bases lay outside the gene matches. Here the CDR3 DNA reads TGTGCCACCACTCCGGGACAGGGTTCAGATACGCAGTATTTT. Translation: CATTPGQGSDTQYF.

Many counts were recorded for this clonotype. The chain employs TRBV11-2 and TRBJ1-6, with 7 bases aligning to TRBD1. J lost 6 bases, V lost 5 bases, and 7 bases had no gene match. The CDR3 runs 15 residues. The germline V gene has CDR1 SGHAT and CDR2 FQNNGV. The CDR3, as DNA: TGTGCCAGCAGCGATTTTTCAGGGGGTAATTCACCCCTCCACTTT. Residues: CASSDFSGGNSPLHF. Full variable domain (outside the CDR3, taken from reference TRBV11-2 and TRBJ1-6): EAGVAQSPRYKIIEKRQSVAFWCNPISGHATLYWYQQILGQGPKLLIQFQNNGVVDDSQLPKDRFSAERLKGVDSTLKIQPAKLEDSAVYLCASSDFSGGNSPLHFGNGTRLTVT.

This clonotype has just a few counts. In DNA form, the CDR3 reads TGTGCCAGCAGCTCTAGACTAGGAAGGCGGAACCAAGAGACCCAGTACTTC. This gives the protein CASSSRLGRRNQETQYF. V gene TRBV7-1 combines with J gene TRBJ2-5; tentatively, D is TRBD2 (6 bases). TRBV7-1 is an open reading frame whose function is uncertain. The CDR3 spans 17 residues. Trimming removed 3 bases from V and 0 bases from J, with 17 bases in between.

This clonotype has a handful of counts. A read error is possible here, since a much larger clone lies one base away. The chain employs TRBV20-1 and TRBJ2-7; no reliable D call. The CDR3 totals 10 residues. Germline loops: CDR1 DFQATT, CDR2 SNEGSKA (reference sequence). V was cut by 8 bases and J by 2 bases, with 7 bases left in between. This chain's CDR3 is CSLRPYEQYV. The CDR3 bases are TGCAGTTTGAGACCCTACGAGCAGTACGTC.

This clonotype was seen a handful of times. The rearrangement joins TRBV12-3 or TRBV12-4 to TRBJ2-2; D not resolved. The V end lost 3 bases, the J end lost 0 bases, and 5 bases lay between the germline ends. This CDR3 spans 14 amino acids. The CDR3 loop reads CASSFDSNTGELFF. The CDR3 DNA reads TGTGCCAGCAGTTTCGATTCGAACACCGGGGAGCTGTTTTTT.

This clonotype was detected ten times or more. The rearrangement joins TRBV19 to TRBJ1-4, with TRBD1 matching over 8 bases. This CDR3 spans 17 amino acids. Trimming took 5 bases from V and 7 from J; bases not matched to a gene: 15. Germline CDR1 reads LNHDA; CDR2 reads SQIVND (reference sequence). The CDR3 DNA reads as TGTGCCAGTAGTTCCCGGATCTTTTTCGGACAGGGTGAAAAACTGTTTTTT. This sequence encodes CASSSRIFFGQGEKLFF.

This clonotype was detected many times. CDR3 sequence reads: CASSLTPAAPLHF. CDR3 in DNA: TGTGCCAGCAGCTTAACCCCGGCAGCACCCCTCCACTTT. The chain is built from TRBV7-3 and TRBJ1-6, with no clear D. Trimming cost V 0 bases and J 11 bases, with 8 bases left between them. Looked up from germline, CDR1 is SGHTA and CDR2 is FQGTGA. The CDR3 covers 13 residues.